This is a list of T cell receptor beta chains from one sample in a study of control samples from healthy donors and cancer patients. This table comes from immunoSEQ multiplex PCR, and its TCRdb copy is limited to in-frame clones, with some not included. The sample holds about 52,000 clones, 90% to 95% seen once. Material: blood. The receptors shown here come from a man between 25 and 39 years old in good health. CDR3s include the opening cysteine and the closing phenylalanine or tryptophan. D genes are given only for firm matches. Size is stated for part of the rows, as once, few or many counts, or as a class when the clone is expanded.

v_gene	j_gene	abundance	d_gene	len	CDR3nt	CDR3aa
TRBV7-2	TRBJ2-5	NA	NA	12	TGTGCCAGCAGCTTACAGGGAGAGACCCAGTACTTC	CASSLQGETQYF
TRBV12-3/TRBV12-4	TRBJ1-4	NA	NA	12	TGTGCCAGCAGTCCCTCGGGAGTAAAACTGTTTTTT	CASSPSGVKLFF
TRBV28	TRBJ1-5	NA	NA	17	TGTGCCAGCACCTTGGTGCAGCGGGGGGCGGGTAATCAGCCCCAGCATTTT	CASTLVQRGAGNQPQHF
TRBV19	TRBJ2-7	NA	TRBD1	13	TGTGCCAGTAGTATAGACAGGGGGCGCGAGGTGTACTTC	CASSIDRGREVYF
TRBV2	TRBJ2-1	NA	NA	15	TGTGCCAGCAGTGAAGATCGGACTATTGGCAATGAGCAGTTCTTC	CASSEDRTIGNEQFF
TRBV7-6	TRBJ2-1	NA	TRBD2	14	TGTGCCAGCAGCCTGGGACTAGAAGGGGGTGAGCAGTTCTTC	CASSLGLEGGEQFF
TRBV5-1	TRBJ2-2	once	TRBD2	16	TGCGCCAGCAGCTTGGACGGGACTAGCGGGAGCGGGGAGCTGTTTTTT	CASSLDGTSGSGELFF
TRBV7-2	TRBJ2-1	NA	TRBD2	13	TGTGCCAGCAGCTTCGGCGGGAGAAATGAGCAGTTCTTC	CASSFGGRNEQFF
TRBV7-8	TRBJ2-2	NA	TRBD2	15	TGTGCCAGCAGCTTAGGACTAGCGGGGGGCGGGGAGCTGTTTTTT	CASSLGLAGGGELFF
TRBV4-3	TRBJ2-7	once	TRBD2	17	TGCGCCAGCAGCCAAGGCCTACTAGCGGGAGACGGCTACGAGCAGTACTTC	CASSQGLLAGDGYEQYF
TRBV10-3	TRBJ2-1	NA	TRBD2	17	TGTGCCATCAGAGCCGGGACTAGCGGGAGAAACTACAATGAGCAGTTCTTC	CAIRAGTSGRNYNEQFF
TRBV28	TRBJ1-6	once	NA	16	TGTGCCAGCAGCCAGAACAGTAACGTTTATAATTCACCCCTCCACTTT	CASSQNSNVYNSPLHF
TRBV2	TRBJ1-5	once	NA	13	TGTGCCAGCAGGTCCGAGGTTAATCAGCCCCAGCATTTT	CASRSEVNQPQHF
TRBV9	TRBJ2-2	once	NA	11	TGTGCCAGCACCCACACCGGGGAGCTGTTTTTT	CASTHTGELFF
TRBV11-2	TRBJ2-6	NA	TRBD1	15	TGTGCCAGCAGCTTTGACAGGGCTGGGGCCAACGTCCTGACTTTC	CASSFDRAGANVLTF
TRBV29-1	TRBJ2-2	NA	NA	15	TGCAGCGGCGGGGGCTGGACAGGCAACACCGGGGAGCTGTTTTTT	CSGGGWTGNTGELFF
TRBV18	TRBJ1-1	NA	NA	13	TGTGCCAGCTCACCTTCGGGGTACACTGAAGCTTTCTTT	CASSPSGYTEAFF
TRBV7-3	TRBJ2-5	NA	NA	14	TGTGCCAGCAGCCCCACCGCGATCGGGGAGACCCAGTACTTC	CASSPTAIGETQYF
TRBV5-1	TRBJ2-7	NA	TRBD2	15	TGCGCCAGCAGCTTGACTAGCGGGAGGCCCTACGAGCAGTACTTC	CASSLTSGRPYEQYF
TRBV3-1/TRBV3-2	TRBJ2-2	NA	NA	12	TGTGCCAGCACCGAACGGACCGGGGAGCTGTTTTTT	CASTERTGELFF
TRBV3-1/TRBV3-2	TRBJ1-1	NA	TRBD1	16	TGTGCCAGCAGCCAAGGACAGGGGTTAATCGACACTGAAGCTTTCTTT	CASSQGQGLIDTEAFF
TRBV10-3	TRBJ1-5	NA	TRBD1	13	TGTGCCATCAGTGGGACAGGGGATCAGCCCCAGCATTTT	CAISGTGDQPQHF
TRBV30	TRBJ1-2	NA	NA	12	TGTGCCTGGACAGGGTTTGCCTATGGCTACACCTTC	CAWTGFAYGYTF
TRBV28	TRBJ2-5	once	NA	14	TGTGCCAGCAGTTCTTCAGGGTCTCGGGAGACCCAGTACTTC	CASSSSGSRETQYF
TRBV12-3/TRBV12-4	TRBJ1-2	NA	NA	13	TGTGCCAGCAGTCAGGAAACTAACTATGGCTACACCTTC	CASSQETNYGYTF
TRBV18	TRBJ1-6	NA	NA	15	TGTGCCAGCTCGGTTGAGACAGGCTTTCATTCACCCCTCCACTTT	CASSVETGFHSPLHF
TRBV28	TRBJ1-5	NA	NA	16	TGTGCCAGCAGTTTGGGTGGGGGCCGTAGCAATCAGCCCCAGCATTTT	CASSLGGGRSNQPQHF
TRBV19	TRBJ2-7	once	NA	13	TGTGCCAGTAGTATGACCCTCTCCTACGAGCAGTACTTC	CASSMTLSYEQYF
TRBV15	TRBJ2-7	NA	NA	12	TGTGCCACCAGCAGAGATCTAGACGAGCAGTACTTC	CATSRDLDEQYF
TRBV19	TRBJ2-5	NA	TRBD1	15	TGTGCCAGTAGTATGGGACAGGGGGTTCAAGAGACCCAGTACTTC	CASSMGQGVQETQYF
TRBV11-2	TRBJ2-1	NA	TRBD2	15	TGTGCCAGCAGCTTAGCTAGCGGGAGAGTCAATGAGCAGTTCTTC	CASSLASGRVNEQFF
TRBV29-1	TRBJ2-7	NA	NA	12	TGCAGCGGAGGGGAGGGGCAGGGGGAGCAGTACTTC	CSGGEGQGEQYF
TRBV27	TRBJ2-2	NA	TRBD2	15	TGTGCCAGCAGTTTACATAGCGGGAGACCCGGGGAGCTGTTTTTT	CASSLHSGRPGELFF